The sequence of this TCR beta chain was determined in a study of cytotoxic CD8 clonotypes in ibrutinib-treated CLL. This CDR3 region has 9 residues. V was pared by 11 bases and J by 5 bases, with 4 bases between. Germline CDR1 reads MDHEN; CDR2 reads SYDVKM. This clone came up a few times. Its target is unknown. TCRdb keeps only in-frame clones here, not all; method: immunoSEQ multiplex PCR. The table has under 300,000 clones, 60% to 75% seen once. Regarding the study as a whole: Clonality was elevated at ibrutinib response and had returned toward baseline at progression.

Sequences were derived from PBMCs, sampled after 24 months of ibrutinib treatment. The clonotype originates from a human donor with chronic lymphocytic leukemia. The rearrangement uses TRBV28 and TRBJ2-1; no firm D call. CDR3 sequence (DNA): TGTGCCGTAGACAATGAGCAGTTCTTC. This encodes CAVDNEQFF.